One and the same sample provided the 3 T cell receptor beta chains below, sequenced in a study of shared clonotypes between healthy human individuals. Here immunoSEQ multiplex PCR was the method, and the copy in TCRdb shows in-frame clones only, minus some. The sample carries about 1,900,000 clones, about 95% recorded once. The naive CD8 population came from CD45RO-negative cells selected for CCR7, without terminally differentiated effector memory CD45RA+ cells. The sample consisted of naive CD8+ T cells sorted from blood. The source of these receptors is a man between 18 and 35 years old in good health.

J is TRBJ2-1 and V is TRBV9, with D perhaps matching TRBD2 (6 bases). Germline V gene sequence: CDR1 SGDLS, CDR2 YYNGEE. Trimming took off 4 bases at V and 10 bases at J, with 12 bases between the two ends. The CDR3 is made up of 12 amino acids. The CDR3 protein is CASSLGLSEQFF. The DNA for the CDR3 is TGTGCCAGCAGCCTGGGACTTTCGGAGCAGTTCTTC.

For this clone: Different DNA sequences within this sample yield the same CDR3. V usage is TRBV10-3 and J usage is TRBJ1-2; D is undetermined. There are 11 residues in the CDR3. Germline V CDR1 and CDR2: ENHRY, SYGVKD. Deletions cut 4 bases from V and 4 bases from J, with 4 bases between. This chain's CDR3 is CAISGGYGYTF. CDR3 bases: TGTGCCATCAGTGGGGGCTATGGCTACACCTTC.

This chain connects TRBV4-1 to TRBJ2-7, with TRBD2 matching 9 bases. V was clipped by 0 bases and J by 0 bases; unmatched bases: 6. The CDR3 length is 17 residues. Per germline, CDR1 MGHRA and CDR2 YSYEKL. The CDR3 sequence is CASSQDGSGGTSYEQYF. The CDR3 bases are TGCGCCAGCAGCCAAGATGGCAGCGGGGGGACCTCCTACGAGCAGTACTTC.